The clone carrying this T cell receptor beta chain was observed once. The target antigen is unknown. These data are taken from a study of shared clonotypes between healthy human individuals. Study-wide findings and caveats: Memory subsets generally showed smaller estimated richness than naive subsets did. Clonotypes which were not shared had lower generation probabilities than clonotypes that all four donors shared.

The method was immunoSEQ multiplex PCR; TCRdb's version includes in-frame clones alone and lacks a portion of them. Seen here are 1,400,000 or so clones, around 98.5% observed once, and the top ten hold over 0.3%. None of the donors, who were healthy HIV-negative adults, had recently had acute infections or vaccinations. The sequenced sample was naive CD4+ T cells sorted from blood. Subset here: CD45RA+ positively selected. The receptor comes from a young man in good health.

CDR3: CASSTRQGPDQPQHF. CDR3 DNA sequence: TGTGCCAGCAGCACCCGACAGGGGCCCGATCAGCCCCAGCATTTT. The V and J genes are TRBV4-2 and TRBJ1-5; 8 nucleotides align to TRBD1. V shed 5 bases and J 5 bases; nucleotides not matched to a gene: 8. The CDR3 has 15 residues. Germline loops: CDR1 LGHNA, CDR2 YNFKEQ.